This T cell receptor beta chain was found in a study of blood T cells in healthy people across ages. Study outcomes and limitations: The study regarded diversity estimates from one million T cells as underestimates. Correlation between TCR beta diversity and naive T cell percentage was strong.

Each donor's blood draw was 8.5 to 10 milliliters of peripheral blood. No fewer than 6.5 million PBMCs went into each sample. A second PCR, run for about 7 to 11 cycles, used a sample-barcoded 5' primer plus a J-beta primer mix. MiXCR, run by TCRdb on the 5' RACE reads, gives a single entry per CDR3 protein. The table lists about 1.8 million distinct CDR3 sequences, just under 50% of them singletons. This clonotype was seen more than once but under ten times. The antigen remains undetermined. The V segment lost 5 bases and the J segment 0 bases; nucleotides outside the gene matches: 8. The CDR3 runs to 18 residues. Germline V gives CDR1 MNHEY, CDR2 SMNVEV (reference sequence).

The rearrangement links TRBV27 to TRBJ1-6; 9 bases map to TRBD1. The TCR sequence derives from a woman aged 40 to 50 in good health. The specimen was blood. CDR3 loop: CASSLGQGRASYNSPLHF. In DNA, the CDR3 is TGTGCCAGCAGTCTCGGACAGGGGAGGGCCTCCTATAATTCACCCCTCCACTTT.